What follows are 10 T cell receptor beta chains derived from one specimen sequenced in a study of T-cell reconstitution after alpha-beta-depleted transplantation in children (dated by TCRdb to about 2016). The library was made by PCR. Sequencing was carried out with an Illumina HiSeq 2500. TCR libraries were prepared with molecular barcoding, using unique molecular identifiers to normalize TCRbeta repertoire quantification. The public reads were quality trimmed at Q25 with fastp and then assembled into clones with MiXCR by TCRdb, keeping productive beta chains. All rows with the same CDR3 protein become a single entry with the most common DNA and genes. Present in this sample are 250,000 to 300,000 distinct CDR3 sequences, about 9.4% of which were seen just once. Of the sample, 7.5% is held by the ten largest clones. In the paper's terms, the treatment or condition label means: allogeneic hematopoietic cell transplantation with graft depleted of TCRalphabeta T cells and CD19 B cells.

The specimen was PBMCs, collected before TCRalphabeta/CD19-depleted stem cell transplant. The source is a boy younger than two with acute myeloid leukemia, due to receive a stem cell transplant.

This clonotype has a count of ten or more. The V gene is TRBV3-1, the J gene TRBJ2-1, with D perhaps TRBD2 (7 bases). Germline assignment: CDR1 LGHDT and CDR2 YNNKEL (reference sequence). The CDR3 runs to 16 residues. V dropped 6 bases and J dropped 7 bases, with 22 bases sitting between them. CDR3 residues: CASSFAGAPLGNEQFF. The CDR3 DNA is TGTGCCAGCAGTTTCGCGGGGGCGCCTCTAGGGAATGAGCAGTTCTTC.

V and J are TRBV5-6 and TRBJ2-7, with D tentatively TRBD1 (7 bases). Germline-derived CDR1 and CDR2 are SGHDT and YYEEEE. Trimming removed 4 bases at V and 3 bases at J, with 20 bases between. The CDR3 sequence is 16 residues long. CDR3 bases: TGTGCCAGCAGCCCGGCATCAGGGGGGAAACTCTACGAGCAGTACTTC. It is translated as CASSPASGGKLYEQYF.

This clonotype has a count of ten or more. CDR3 DNA: TGTGCCAGCAGCCAAGGGAGGGGCACCAAAGCTTTCTTT. This codes for CASSQGRGTKAFF. V usage is TRBV3-1 and J usage is TRBJ1-1; D may be TRBD1 (5 bases). Trimming cost V 1 base and J 9 bases, with 12 bases left between them. Germline CDR1 LGHDT, CDR2 YNNKEL (reference sequence). This CDR3 region has 13 residues.

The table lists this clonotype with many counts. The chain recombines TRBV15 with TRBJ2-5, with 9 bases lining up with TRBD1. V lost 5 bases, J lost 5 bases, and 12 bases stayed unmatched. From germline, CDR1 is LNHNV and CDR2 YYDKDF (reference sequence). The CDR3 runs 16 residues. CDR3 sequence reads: CATSGGYRGLEETQYF. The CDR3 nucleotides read TGTGCCACCAGCGGTGGATACAGGGGGCTTGAGGAGACCCAGTACTTC.

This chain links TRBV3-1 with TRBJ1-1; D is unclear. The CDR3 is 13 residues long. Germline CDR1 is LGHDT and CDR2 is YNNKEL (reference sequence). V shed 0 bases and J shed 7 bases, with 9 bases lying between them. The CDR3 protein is CASSQDWQNEAFF. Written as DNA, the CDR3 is TGTGCCAGCAGCCAAGATTGGCAGAATGAAGCTTTCTTT.

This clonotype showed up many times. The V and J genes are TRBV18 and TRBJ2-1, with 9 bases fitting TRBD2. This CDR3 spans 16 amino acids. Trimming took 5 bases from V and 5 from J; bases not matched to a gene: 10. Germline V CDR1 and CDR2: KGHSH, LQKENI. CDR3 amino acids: CASSTRAGGTNNEQFF. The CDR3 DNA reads TGTGCCAGCTCAACAAGAGCGGGGGGCACTAACAATGAGCAGTTCTTC.

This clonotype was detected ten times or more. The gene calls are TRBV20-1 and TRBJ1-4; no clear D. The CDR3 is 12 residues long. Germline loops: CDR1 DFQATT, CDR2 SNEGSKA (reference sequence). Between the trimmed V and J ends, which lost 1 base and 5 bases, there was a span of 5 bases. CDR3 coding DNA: TGCAGTGCTAGAGGACCGAATGAAAAACTGTTTTTT. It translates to CSARGPNEKLFF.

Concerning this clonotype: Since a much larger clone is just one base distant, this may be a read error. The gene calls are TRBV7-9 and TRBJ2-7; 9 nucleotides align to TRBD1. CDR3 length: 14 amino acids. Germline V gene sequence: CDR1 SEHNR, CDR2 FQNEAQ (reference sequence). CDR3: CASSPWDRVVEHYF. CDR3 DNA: TGTGCCAGCAGCCCCTGGGACAGGGTGGTCGAGCACTACTTC.

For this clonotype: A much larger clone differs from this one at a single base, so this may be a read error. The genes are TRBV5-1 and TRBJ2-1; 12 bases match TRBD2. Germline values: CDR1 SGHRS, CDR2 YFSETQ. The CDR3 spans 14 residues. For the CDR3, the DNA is TGCGTCAGCACCCTAGCGGGAGGGCCAGTTGAGCAGTTCTTC. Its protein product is CVSTLAGGPVEQFF.

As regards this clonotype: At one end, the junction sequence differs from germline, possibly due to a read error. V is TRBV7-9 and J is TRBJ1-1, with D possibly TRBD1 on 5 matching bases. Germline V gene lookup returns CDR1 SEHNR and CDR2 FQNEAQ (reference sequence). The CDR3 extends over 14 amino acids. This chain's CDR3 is CASSVAGVNTEAFF. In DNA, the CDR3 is TGTGCCAGCAGCGTAGCGGGGGTGAACACTGAAGCTTTCTTT.